This T cell receptor (beta chain) was found in a study of somatic mutations in cytotoxic T cells in rheumatoid arthritis. Looking at the study overall: It was right after diagnosis, before any treatment, that patient blood (roughly 30 ml EDTA) was drawn.

Isolating CD4+ and CD8+ cells involved positive magnetic bead selection on an AutoMACS. Their purity was then checked by flow cytometry. For this clone: The antigen is unknown.

This table comes from immunoSEQ multiplex PCR, and its TCRdb copy is limited to in-frame clones, with some not included. This sample has under 20,000 clones, with 70% to 80% found just once. V lost 4 bases and J lost 2, with 13 bases in between. CDR3 length equals 14 residues. The germline gives CDR1 SGHDT, CDR2 YYEEEE. Findings and caveats of the study: Among rheumatoid arthritis patients, TRBV07 appeared slightly underrepresented, and this finding was left without any adjustment for multiple comparisons. No age-related increase in CD8+ clonality was seen in healthy controls, but one was seen in rheumatoid arthritis patients.

The clonotype was recovered from an adult with rheumatoid arthritis. This chain uses TRBV5-6 with TRBJ2-7; D may match TRBD1 or TRBD2 (5 bases each). Sequencing was performed on CD8+ T cells sorted from blood. CDR3 protein: CASSLWDETYEQYF. The CDR3, as DNA: TGTGCCAGCAGCCTATGGGACGAAACCTACGAGCAGTACTTC.